These 11 T cell receptor beta chains originate from one sample sequenced in a study of CD8 T cells in ankylosing spondylitis. TCRdb redid the calling of the 5' RACE reads with MiXCR, one entry per CDR3 protein. Among around 210,000 distinct CDR3 sequences listed, roughly 8.2% were seen once. Material for sequencing was blood, either unsorted or a sorted T cell fraction (not recorded which). The receptors originated from a female donor with ankylosing spondylitis or in good health (not recorded which).

This clonotype was found many times. The V call is TRBV21-1, the J call TRBJ2-1; the D call TRBD2 from the table was never checked on the DNA. TRBV21-1 is a pseudogene segment. This CDR3 contains 21 residues. The CDR3 DNA follows: TGTGCCAGCAGCAAAGGCTCGCCACAGGGGACTAGCGGGAAAATTGGCAATGAGCAGTTCTTC. Its translation is CASSKGSPQGTSGKIGNEQFF.

This clonotype was observed many times. V is TRBV7-2 and J is TRBJ2-1; no firm D call. Germline V lookup: CDR1 SGHTA, CDR2 FQGNSA. Deletions cut 1 base from V and 13 bases from J, with 17 bases between. This CDR3 contains 14 residues. The DNA for the CDR3 is TGTGCCAGCAGCTTAGGGGCCCCCTCCAGTCCCCAGTTCTTC. Its protein is CASSLGAPSSPQFF.

This clonotype was seen many times. The chain joins TRBV4-3 to TRBJ2-7; D unclear. CDR3 size: 15 residues. The V gene's germline CDR1 is LGHNA and CDR2 YSLEER. V gave up 0 bases and J gave up 6 bases, with 15 bases separating them. CDR3 protein: CASSQDLGLWVEQYF. The CDR3 DNA reads TGCGCCAGCAGCCAAGATTTGGGGTTATGGGTCGAGCAGTACTTC.

As concerns this clonotype: A junction boundary mismatches the germline segment, possibly from a read error. The genes are TRBV7-6 and TRBJ2-7, with 8 bases aligning to TRBD1. The CDR3 contains 14 residues. Per the germline V gene, CDR1 is SGHVS and CDR2 is FNYEAQ. The CDR3 protein is CVSSLGTGAYEQYF. The CDR3 bases are TGTGTCAGCAGCTTAGGGACAGGAGCCTACGAGCAGTACTTC.

This clonotype was counted ten times or more. The chain links TRBV20-1 to TRBJ2-1; D is unresolved. The length of the CDR3 is 12 residues. From germline, CDR1 is DFQATT and CDR2 SNEGSKA (reference sequence). Trimming took off 0 bases at V and 8 bases at J, with 8 bases between the two ends. The CDR3 is CSAREPAHEQFF. The CDR3 nucleotides read TGCAGTGCTAGAGAACCAGCGCATGAGCAGTTCTTC.

This clonotype appeared many times. The genes are TRBV20-1 and TRBJ1-1, with D possibly matching TRBD1 (6 bases). CDR3 length: 13 residues. V was pared by 5 bases and J by 0 bases, with 10 bases between. Germline CDR1 reads DFQATT; CDR2 reads SNEGSKA (reference sequence). CDR3 in amino acids: CSAYTGLNTEAFF. In nucleotides, the CDR3 is TGCAGTGCTTATACAGGGTTGAACACTGAAGCTTTCTTT.

This clonotype was found many times. A junction end diverges from the germline sequence, so it may reflect a read error. The gene calls are TRBV2 and TRBJ2-1, with D perhaps being TRBD1 or TRBD2 (6 bases each). The CDR3 sequence is 10 residues long. The V gene's germline CDR1 is SNHLY and CDR2 FYNNEI. The CDR3 nucleotides read TGTGCCAGCGGACAGAGGGACTCGATCTTC. Translation: CASGQRDSIF.

This clonotype was seen many times. J is TRBJ2-7 and V is TRBV3-1; TRBD1 aligns across 7 bases. The CDR3 is 14 amino acids. Per the germline V gene, CDR1 is LGHDT and CDR2 is YNNKEL (reference sequence). With 4 bases clipped from V and 1 base from J, the junction kept 4 bases outside the gene matches. The chain's CDR3 is CASSRRDRSYEQYF. CDR3 nucleotides: TGTGCCAGCAGCCGAAGGGACAGATCCTACGAGCAGTACTTC.

This chain uses TRBV7-2 with TRBJ1-2; D is undetermined. This CDR3 is built from 15 residues. V lost 2 bases and J lost 2, with 12 bases in between. CDR1 and CDR2 (germline): SGHTA, FQGNSA. For the CDR3, the DNA is TGTGCCAGCAGCTTAAGTCCCTGGGTAAACTATGGCTACACCTTC. Translation: CASSLSPWVNYGYTF.

This clonotype has at least ten counts. The chain couples TRBV20-1 to TRBJ2-5; either TRBD1 or TRBD2 may supply D (5 bases each). This CDR3 has 14 residues. From germline, CDR1 is DFQATT and CDR2 SNEGSKA (reference sequence). V gave up 3 bases and J gave up 4 bases, with 15 bases separating them. CDR3 DNA: TGCAGTGCTAGTAGGGACGGAGGTCGAGAGACCCAGTACTTC. Its protein product is CSASRDGGRETQYF.

Of note for this clonotype: A clone one base away is much larger, so this may be a read error. The V gene is TRBV4-3, the J gene TRBJ1-1; TRBD1 is a possible D gene (5 bases). The CDR3 sequence is 15 residues long. Germline values: CDR1 LGHNA, CDR2 YSLEER. The V and J ends lost 0 bases and 0 bases respectively, with 8 bases between them. DNA for the CDR3: TGCGCCAGCAGCCAAGATGGGACCCTGAACACTGAAGCTTTCTTT. Amino acid sequence: CASSQDGTLNTEAFF.